This T cell receptor (beta chain) was sequenced during a study of blood T cell repertoires in COVID-19 (dated by TCRdb to the early 2020s). In terms of the full investigation: Collaborator samples came from the United States, Italy and Spain and covered acute and convalescent phases of COVID-19. The material from the prospective study consisted of cDNA or gDNA derived from T cells, B-cell-depleted T cells, or PBMCs. The dataset comprised deeply sampled blood TCRbeta repertoires from subjects exposed to, actively infected with, or recovered from COVID-19. The repertoires were made available in a free public database intended to serve as a resource for research on the immune response to SARS-CoV-2. Samples were obtained from the ongoing ImmuneRACE study (first 160 participants) and from 950 to 1,500 subjects provided by 6 global collaborators. Nearly every sample came with metadata listing a de-identified subject ID, COVID-19 status, age in years and sex. HLA class I and class II types, where available, came from metadata supplied by the sample provider rather than from assay-based typing.

TCRbeta CDR3 regions were amplified from genomic DNA using the immunoSEQ Assay, a bias-controlled multiplex PCR. Under the source paper's analysis protocol: Nucleated cell counts per sample were estimated from amplification of reference gene primers within the assay. To quantify the absolute abundance of each unique TCRbeta CDR3 rearrangement, sequence reads were collapsed and filtered. For each sample, productive Simpson clonality was calculated as the square root of Simpson's diversity index over productive rearrangements. TCRdb retrieved this table from immuneACCESS and kept in-frame rearrangements only. Not all clones are present; in checked studies, unresolved V genes account for under half, and no reason is known for the remainder. The V and J calls and the clone size are those of that table, but D and trimming were determined from the DNA. This sample holds around 310,000 clones; roughly nine tenths were observed only once. In total, the top ten clones hold almost 9.5% of the sample.

This clone is a singleton in its sample. Which antigen it targets is not known. No much larger clonotype is one base removed from it; base qualities were not supplied. The research as a whole found: The amount of clinical and demographic metadata varied by source and participant and was provided uncurated.

In the prospective study, participants were about 18 to 95 years old, resided in fewer than 25 geographic areas of the United States, and were enrolled through a virtual design. In the prospective study, participants were assigned to cohorts based on the clinical history participants reported in a screening survey and a study questionnaire. For ImmuneRACE Cohort 3, a participant was defined as recovered based on two consecutive negative NP/OP PCR tests, clearance by a healthcare professional, or resolution of symptoms. In the prospective study, mobile phlebotomists collected whole blood, serum and a nasopharyngeal or oropharyngeal swab from each participant. Participants in the prospective study had the option to provide additional blood draws and questionnaires over a roughly 2-month period. Before DNA extraction, blood samples from the prospective study were shipped at room temperature or frozen.

From V the trimming removes 1 base and from J it removes 4 bases, while the gene matches leave 5 bases of the junction unaccounted for. The germline V gene supplies CDR1 SGHVS and CDR2 FNYEAQ. From the cysteine up to the phenylalanine, the CDR3 has a length of 15 residues. Of all the DNA, just the CDR3 is kept, 45 bases in frame from base 1. Sequencing used PBMCs or T cells enriched from blood (not recorded which). The rearrangement combines TRBV7-6 with TRBJ2-7, with 9 bases aligning to TRBD2. This TCR came from a woman in her twenties or thirties who had recovered from COVID-19. CDR3 region: CASSLDSGGPYEQYF. The sequence in DNA is TGTGCCAGCAGCTTAGATAGCGGGGGCCCTTACGAGCAGTACTTC.